The present T cell receptor (beta chain) was sequenced within a study of shared clonotypes between healthy human individuals. General study results and limits: When naive CD4 clonotypes were compared across a few donors, about 4.8% were shared.

This clone was found once. Its target is not known. Trimming shortened V by 6 bases and J by 2 bases, and 10 bases separated the two germline ends. The germline V gene has CDR1 SQVTM and CDR2 ANQGSEA. This CDR3 spans 13 amino acids. Libraries were prepared by immunoSEQ multiplex PCR; TCRdb keeps only in-frame clonotypes and omits some of them. The repertoire consists of about 2.3 million clones, with 93% occurring once and the leading ten covering 0.39%. This receptor was taken from a young man in good health. Some clones in this sample may be carry-over from other donors' samples. The chain has TRBV29-1 and TRBJ2-2; D may be TRBD1 or TRBD2 (5 bases each). What was sequenced was naive CD4+ T cells from PBMCs. Subset described: CD45RA+ positively selected. Here the CDR3 DNA reads TGCAGCGTCGGGGCGTCCAACACCGGGGAGCTGTTTTTT. Amino acid sequence: CSVGASNTGELFF.